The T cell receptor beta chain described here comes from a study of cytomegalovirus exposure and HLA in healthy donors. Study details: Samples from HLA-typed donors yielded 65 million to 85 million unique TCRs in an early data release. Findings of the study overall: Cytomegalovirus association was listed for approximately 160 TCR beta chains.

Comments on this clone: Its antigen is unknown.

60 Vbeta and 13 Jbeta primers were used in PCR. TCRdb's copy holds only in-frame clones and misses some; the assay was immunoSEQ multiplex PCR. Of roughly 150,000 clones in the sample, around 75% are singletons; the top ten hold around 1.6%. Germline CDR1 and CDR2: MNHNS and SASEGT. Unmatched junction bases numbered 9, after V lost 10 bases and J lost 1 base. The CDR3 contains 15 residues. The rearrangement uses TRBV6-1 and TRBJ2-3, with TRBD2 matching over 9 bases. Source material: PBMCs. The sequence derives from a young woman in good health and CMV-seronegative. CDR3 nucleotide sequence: TGTGCCACCCATTCAGGCGGGAGGGGCACAGATACGCAGTATTTT. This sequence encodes CATHSGGRGTDTQYF.